The rows below give T cell receptor beta chains drawn from one sample of a study of CD8+ T cells in alopecia areata. The method was immunoSEQ multiplex PCR; TCRdb's version includes in-frame clones alone and lacks a portion of them. The sample has 150,000 to 200,000 clones; less than 75% are singletons. Sequenced here: CD4+ T cells sorted from blood, sampled at roughly week 58, from a patient treated with tofacitinib. These receptors all stem from a human donor with alopecia areata. Each CDR3 is given with its conserved first and last residue. D genes are given only for firm matches. A clone size is listed for some rows: how often the clone was seen (once, few, many), or a class if it is expanded.

j_call v_call d_call clone_size cdr3_nt cdr3_aa
TRBJ1-1 TRBV6-5 NA NA TGTGCCAGCAGTTACTCGCTGGGGACTGAAGCTTTCTTT CASSYSLGTEAFF
TRBJ1-6 TRBV5-1 NA NA TGCGCCAGCAGGGAGGTGAGCTCCTATAATTCACCCCTCCACTTT CASREVSSYNSPLHF
TRBJ1-2 TRBV5-1 NA NA TGCGCCAGCAGCTTGGCCGGTCGGGGAGATGGCTACACCTTC CASSLAGRGDGYTF
TRBJ2-1 TRBV6-5 NA NA TGTGCCAGCTCCGAAGGATGGGCAGAGGTTGATGAGCAGTTCTTC CASSEGWAEVDEQFF
TRBJ1-2 TRBV7-9 NA once TGTGCCAGCAGCCAAACTACAGGACACTATGGCTACACCTTC CASSQTTGHYGYTF
TRBJ2-5 TRBV10-3 NA NA TGTGCCATCAGCCTGACGAGGTCACAAGAGACCCAGTACTTC CAISLTRSQETQYF
TRBJ1-1 TRBV6-5 NA few TGTGCCAGCAAGGTGGGCACGAACACTGAAGCTTTCTTT CASKVGTNTEAFF
TRBJ1-6 TRBV4-2 TRBD1 NA TGTGCCAGCAGCCAAGACCCGGGACAGGGGAGAGGACCCCTCCACTTT CASSQDPGQGRGPLHF
TRBJ1-6 TRBV7-9 NA NA TGTGCCAGCAGGGCAGGAGGGGATTCACCCCTCCACTTT CASRAGGDSPLHF
TRBJ2-3 TRBV11-1 NA many TGTGCCAGCAGCTCGCGAACAGATACGCAGTATTTT CASSSRTDTQYF
TRBJ1-5 TRBV10-3 TRBD1 NA TGTGCCACCGCGAGAACGGGACAGAGACACAATCAGCCCCAGCATTTT CATARTGQRHNQPQHF
TRBJ2-5 TRBV14 NA NA TGTGCCAGCAGCCAAGTGGGTTTTGGGACCCAGTACTTC CASSQVGFGTQYF
TRBJ1-5 TRBV11-1 TRBD1 many TGTGCCAGCAGACAAACGGGACAGGAAAATCAGCCCCAGCATTTT CASRQTGQENQPQHF
TRBJ1-3 TRBV30 NA NA TGTGCCTGGAATGAGGGTTTAGGAAACACCATATATTTT CAWNEGLGNTIYF
TRBJ2-1 TRBV14 TRBD2 NA TGTGCCAGCAGCCAAGATCTAAGAGGGACTAGCGTGAATGAGCAGTTCTTC CASSQDLRGTSVNEQFF
TRBJ2-3 TRBV7-8 NA few TGTGCCAGCAGCCCGAGAGTAAGGGGCACAGATACGCAGTATTTT CASSPRVRGTDTQYF
TRBJ2-5 TRBV19 NA NA TGTGCCAGTAGTGGACAGATCCAAGAGACCCAGTACTTC CASSGQIQETQYF
TRBJ2-3 TRBV9 TRBD2 NA TGTGCCAGCAGCGTAGCGGCGGGGGGGCCTATAGATACGCAGTATTTT CASSVAAGGPIDTQYF
TRBJ2-3 TRBV29-1 TRBD2 NA TGCAGCGTTCAGGCGACCCGGGGCCTAGCGGGGGGTCGAGATACGCAGTATTTT CSVQATRGLAGGRDTQYF
TRBJ1-4 TRBV4-1 NA NA TGCGCCAGCAGCCAAGTAAGCGCACTTCAGGGGAATAATGAAAAACTGTTTTTT CASSQVSALQGNNEKLFF
TRBJ2-1 TRBV6-1 NA NA TGTGCCAGCAGTTCCCGACTAGGGGGCGATGAGCAGTTCTTC CASSSRLGGDEQFF
TRBJ1-6 TRBV30 NA few TGTGCCTGGACCGGGAGCCAAGGGGTTGGACCCCTCCACTTT CAWTGSQGVGPLHF
TRBJ1-3 TRBV7-8 NA NA TGTGCCAGCAGCTCCTTGACCCGCGGAAACACCATATATTTT CASSSLTRGNTIYF
TRBJ1-1 TRBV29-1 NA few TGCAGCGTTGTTAAGGTCATGAACACTGAAGCTTTCTTT CSVVKVMNTEAFF
TRBJ2-5 TRBV5-1 NA few TGCGCCAGCAGCTTGGCCCCGACAGCTAATCAAGAGACCCAGTACTTC CASSLAPTANQETQYF
TRBJ1-5 TRBV5-7 NA NA TGTGCCAGCAGCTTGGGCAGCGGCCCAGAGCAGCCCCAGCATTTT CASSLGSGPEQPQHF
TRBJ2-7 TRBV4-1 NA NA TGCGCCAGCAGCCAAGTGGGGACGGGTCGGAGCGAGCAGTACTTC CASSQVGTGRSEQYF
TRBJ2-5 TRBV5-1 NA NA TGCGCCAGCAGCTTGGCCGGGGATTCGTACCAAGAGACCCAGTACTTC CASSLAGDSYQETQYF
TRBJ2-7 TRBV27 NA few TGTGCCAGCAGTTCTCAGGGCAGCCCCATCTACGAGCAGTACTTC CASSSQGSPIYEQYF
TRBJ2-6 TRBV7-9 NA few TGTGCCAGCAGCTCGAGGGGGTACTCTGGGGCCAACGTCCTGACTTTC CASSSRGYSGANVLTF
TRBJ2-4 TRBV6-1 NA once TGTGCCAGCAGTGGTCGGAGCTTAGCCAAAAACATTCAGTACTTC CASSGRSLAKNIQYF
TRBJ2-1 TRBV7-2 TRBD2 few TGTGCCAGCAGCTTAGTTGGCGGGGGGGCCTCAGGCTCCTACAATGAGCAGTTCTTC CASSLVGGGASGSYNEQFF
TRBJ2-5 TRBV5-1 NA NA TGCGCCAGCAGCGCGGCGGGGGCGCAGCAAGAGACCCAGTACTTC CASSAAGAQQETQYF
TRBJ1-2 TRBV27 NA once TGTGCCAGCAGAGATAAACCCGAAACAGGGATTAACTATGGCTACACCTTC CASRDKPETGINYGYTF
TRBJ2-5 TRBV30 NA NA TGTGCCTGGAGTGTGGTAACGGCTCAACAAGAGACCCAGTACTTC CAWSVVTAQQETQYF
TRBJ2-2 TRBV11-2 TRBD1 NA TGTGCCAGCAGAATCGGGACAGACACCGGGGAGCTGTTTTTT CASRIGTDTGELFF
TRBJ1-5 TRBV2 NA NA TGTGCCAGCCGAGCCCCGGCGGGGCAGCCCCAGCATTTT CASRAPAGQPQHF
TRBJ2-3 TRBV5-6 TRBD1 few TGTGCCAGCAGCCCCTTAGGACAGGGGCCAGATACGCAGTATTTT CASSPLGQGPDTQYF
TRBJ2-3 TRBV29-1 NA NA TGCAGCGTCTCAGGGAGCACGAGCACAGATACGCAGTATTTT CSVSGSTSTDTQYF
TRBJ2-5 TRBV2 TRBD1 NA TGTGCCAGCACCTCGACAGGGGCGACGGGGACCCAGTACTTC CASTSTGATGTQYF
TRBJ1-1 TRBV27 TRBD1 NA TGTGCCAGCAAATTTGGACAGGCTAACACTGAAGCTTTCTTT CASKFGQANTEAFF
TRBJ1-2 TRBV21-1 NA NA TGTGCCAGCAGCAAAGCTGGCGCGGGTAGCTATGGCTACACCTTC CASSKAGAGSYGYTF
TRBJ1-6 TRBV15 NA many TGTGCCACCGGATCAGCTTATAATTCACCCCTCCACTTT CATGSAYNSPLHF
TRBJ2-1 TRBV19 NA once TGTGCCAGTAGTATAGATCAGGGGAGAGACAATGAGCAGTTCTTC CASSIDQGRDNEQFF
TRBJ2-7 TRBV28 NA NA TGTGCCAGCCGTTCCGGGGGCACTAACGAGCAGTACTTC CASRSGGTNEQYF
TRBJ1-1 TRBV4-1 TRBD1 NA TGCGCCAGCAGCCAAGCCGGGACAGGAGGGACTGAAGCTTTCTTT CASSQAGTGGTEAFF
TRBJ2-3 TRBV27 NA NA TGTGCCAGCAGGCCTAGTTTGGGGACAGATACGCAGTATTTT CASRPSLGTDTQYF
TRBJ2-3 TRBV29-1 NA NA TGCAGCGTTTCCGCGGGGACACCCCGAACCCGCGCGGAAGCTCTAAGGGCAGATACGCAGTATTTT CSVSAGTPRTRAEALRADTQYF
TRBJ2-3 TRBV29-1 NA NA TGCAGCGTTGAAGCCAGGGTGAGCACAGATACGCAGTATTTT CSVEARVSTDTQYF
TRBJ2-5 TRBV7-7 NA few TGTGCCAGCAGCTCAGGGACTCACCAAGAGACCCAGTACTTC CASSSGTHQETQYF
TRBJ1-2 TRBV18 NA NA TGTGCCAGCTCACAAGACCTACTGACTAGCTACACCTTC CASSQDLLTSYTF
TRBJ1-1 TRBV7-9 TRBD1 NA TGTGCCAGCAGCCTATTGACAGGGTTCGCTGAAGCTTTCTTT CASSLLTGFAEAFF
TRBJ2-3 TRBV29-1 TRBD2 NA TGCAGCGTCCCCAGGCGGGGGGGCCGGGGCACAGATACGCAGTATTTT CSVPRRGGRGTDTQYF